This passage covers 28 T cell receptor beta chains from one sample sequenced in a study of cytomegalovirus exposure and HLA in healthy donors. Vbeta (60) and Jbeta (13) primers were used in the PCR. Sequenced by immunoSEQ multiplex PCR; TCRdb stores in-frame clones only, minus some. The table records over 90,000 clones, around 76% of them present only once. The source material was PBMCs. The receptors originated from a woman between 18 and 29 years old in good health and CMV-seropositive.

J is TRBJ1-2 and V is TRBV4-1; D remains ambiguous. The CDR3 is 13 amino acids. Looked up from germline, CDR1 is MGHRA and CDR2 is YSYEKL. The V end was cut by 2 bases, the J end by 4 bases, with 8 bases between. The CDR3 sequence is CASSQPLSYGYTF. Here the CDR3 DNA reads TGCGCCAGCAGCCAACCCCTCAGCTATGGCTACACCTTC.

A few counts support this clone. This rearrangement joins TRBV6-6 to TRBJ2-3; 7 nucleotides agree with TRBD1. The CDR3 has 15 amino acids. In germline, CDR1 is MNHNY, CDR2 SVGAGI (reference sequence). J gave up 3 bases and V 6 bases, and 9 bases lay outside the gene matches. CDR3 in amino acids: CASRRGGAVTDTQYF. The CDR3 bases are TGTGCCAGCAGAAGAGGGGGCGCGGTAACAGATACGCAGTATTTT.

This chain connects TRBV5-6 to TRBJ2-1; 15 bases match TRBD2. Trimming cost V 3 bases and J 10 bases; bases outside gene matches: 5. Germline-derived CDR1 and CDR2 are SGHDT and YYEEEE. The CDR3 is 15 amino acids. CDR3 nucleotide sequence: TGTGCCAGCAGCTCCGGACTAGCGGGAGGGTGGGAGCAGTTCTTC. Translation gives CASSSGLAGGWEQFF.

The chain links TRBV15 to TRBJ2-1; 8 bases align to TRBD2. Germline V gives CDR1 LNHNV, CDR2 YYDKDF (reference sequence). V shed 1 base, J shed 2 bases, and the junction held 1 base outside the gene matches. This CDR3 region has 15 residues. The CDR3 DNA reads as TGTGCCACCAGCAGAGGCGGGGGGCCCTACAATGAGCAGTTCTTC. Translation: CATSRGGGPYNEQFF.

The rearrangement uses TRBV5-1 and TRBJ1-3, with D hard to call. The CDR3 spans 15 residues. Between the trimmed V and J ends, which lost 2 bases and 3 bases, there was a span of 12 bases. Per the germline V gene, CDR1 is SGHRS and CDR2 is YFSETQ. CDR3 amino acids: CASSFGDTRGNTIYF. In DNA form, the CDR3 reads TGCGCCAGCAGCTTTGGTGACACCCGTGGAAACACCATATATTTT.

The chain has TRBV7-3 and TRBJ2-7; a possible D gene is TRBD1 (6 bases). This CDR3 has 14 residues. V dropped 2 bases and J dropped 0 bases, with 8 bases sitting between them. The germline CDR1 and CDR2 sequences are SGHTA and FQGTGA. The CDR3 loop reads CASSLDRTSYEQYF. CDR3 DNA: TGTGCCAGCAGCTTAGACAGGACCTCCTACGAGCAGTACTTC.

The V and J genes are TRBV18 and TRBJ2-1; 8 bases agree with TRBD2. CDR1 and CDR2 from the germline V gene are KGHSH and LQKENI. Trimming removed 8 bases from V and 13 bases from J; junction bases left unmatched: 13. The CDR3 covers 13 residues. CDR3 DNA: TGTGCCAGCCACGGGGGGACTAGTTCTATCCAGTTCTTC. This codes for CASHGGTSSIQFF.

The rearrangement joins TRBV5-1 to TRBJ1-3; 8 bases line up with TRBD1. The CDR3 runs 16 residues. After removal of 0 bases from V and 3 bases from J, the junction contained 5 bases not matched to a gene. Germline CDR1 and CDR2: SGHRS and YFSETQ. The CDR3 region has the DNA TGCGCCAGCAGCTTGGCCCGGACAGGGAGTGGAAACACCATATATTTT. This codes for CASSLARTGSGNTIYF.

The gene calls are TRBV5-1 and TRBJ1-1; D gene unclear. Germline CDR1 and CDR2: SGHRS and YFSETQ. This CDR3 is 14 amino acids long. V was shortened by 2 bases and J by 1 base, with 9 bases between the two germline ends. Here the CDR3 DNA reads TGCGCCAGCAGCTTCAGCGGGTCGAACACTGAAGCTTTCTTT. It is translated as CASSFSGSNTEAFF.

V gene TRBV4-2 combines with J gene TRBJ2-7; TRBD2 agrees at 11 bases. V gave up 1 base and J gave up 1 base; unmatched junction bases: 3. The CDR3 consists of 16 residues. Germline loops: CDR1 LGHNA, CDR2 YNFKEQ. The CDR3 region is CASSQGLAGGSYEQYF. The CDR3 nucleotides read TGTGCCAGCAGCCAAGGGCTAGCGGGAGGTTCCTACGAGCAGTACTTC.

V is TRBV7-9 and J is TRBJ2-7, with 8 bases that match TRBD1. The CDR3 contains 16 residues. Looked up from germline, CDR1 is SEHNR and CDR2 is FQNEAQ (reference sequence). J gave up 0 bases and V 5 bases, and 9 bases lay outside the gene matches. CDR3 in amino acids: CASSATRGPLSYEQYF. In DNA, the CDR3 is TGTGCCAGCAGCGCCACCAGGGGGCCGCTCTCCTACGAGCAGTACTTC.

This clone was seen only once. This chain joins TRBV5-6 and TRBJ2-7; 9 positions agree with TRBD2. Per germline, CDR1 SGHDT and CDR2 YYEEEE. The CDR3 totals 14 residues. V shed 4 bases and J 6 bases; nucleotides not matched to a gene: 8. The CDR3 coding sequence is TGTGCCAGCAGCGTCGGACTAGCGTACGGCGAGCAGTACTTC. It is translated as CASSVGLAYGEQYF.

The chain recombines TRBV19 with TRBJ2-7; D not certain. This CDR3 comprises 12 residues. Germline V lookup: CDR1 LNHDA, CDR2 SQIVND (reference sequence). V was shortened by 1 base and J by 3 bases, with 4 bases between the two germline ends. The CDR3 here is CASSIGSYEQYF. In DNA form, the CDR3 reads TGTGCCAGTAGTATAGGCAGCTACGAGCAGTACTTC.

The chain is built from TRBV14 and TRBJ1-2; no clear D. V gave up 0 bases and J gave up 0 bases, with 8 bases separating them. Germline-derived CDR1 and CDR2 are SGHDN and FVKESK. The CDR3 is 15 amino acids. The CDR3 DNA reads TGTGCCAGCAGCCAAGATTGGGCCCCTAACTATGGCTACACCTTC. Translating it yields CASSQDWAPNYGYTF.

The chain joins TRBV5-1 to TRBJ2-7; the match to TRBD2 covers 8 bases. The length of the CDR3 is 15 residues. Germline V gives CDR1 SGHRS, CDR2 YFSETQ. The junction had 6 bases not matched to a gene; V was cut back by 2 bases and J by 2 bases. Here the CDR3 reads CASSFLPGLAYEQYF. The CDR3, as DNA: TGCGCCAGCAGCTTCTTACCGGGACTAGCCTACGAGCAGTACTTC.

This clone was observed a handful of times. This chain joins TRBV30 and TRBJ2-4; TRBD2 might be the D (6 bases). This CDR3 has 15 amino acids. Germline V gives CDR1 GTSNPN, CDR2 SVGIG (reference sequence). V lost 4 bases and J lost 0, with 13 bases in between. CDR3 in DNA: TGTGCCTGGAATAGCGGACCAGGAGCCAAAAACATTCAGTACTTC. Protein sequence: CAWNSGPGAKNIQYF.

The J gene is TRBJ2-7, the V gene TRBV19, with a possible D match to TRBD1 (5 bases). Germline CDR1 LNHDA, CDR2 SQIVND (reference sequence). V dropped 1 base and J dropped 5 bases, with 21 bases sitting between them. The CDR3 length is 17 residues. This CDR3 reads CASSIVGALGALHEQYF. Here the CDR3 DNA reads TGTGCCAGTAGTATAGTAGGGGCCCTAGGAGCTTTGCACGAGCAGTACTTC.

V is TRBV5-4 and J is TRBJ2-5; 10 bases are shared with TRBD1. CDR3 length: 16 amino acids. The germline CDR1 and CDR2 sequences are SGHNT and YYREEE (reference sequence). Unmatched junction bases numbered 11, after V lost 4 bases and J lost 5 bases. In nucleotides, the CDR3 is TGTGCCAGCAGCCTTCCCGGGACAGGGGTGGCGGAGACCCAGTACTTC. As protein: CASSLPGTGVAETQYF.

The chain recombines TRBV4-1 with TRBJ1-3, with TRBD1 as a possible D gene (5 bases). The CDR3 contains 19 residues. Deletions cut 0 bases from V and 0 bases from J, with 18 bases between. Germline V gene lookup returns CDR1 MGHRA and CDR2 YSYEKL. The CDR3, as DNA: TGCGCCAGCAGCCAAGATCCGCGGGGGTGGGGAGGCTCTGGAAACACCATATATTTT. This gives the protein CASSQDPRGWGGSGNTIYF.

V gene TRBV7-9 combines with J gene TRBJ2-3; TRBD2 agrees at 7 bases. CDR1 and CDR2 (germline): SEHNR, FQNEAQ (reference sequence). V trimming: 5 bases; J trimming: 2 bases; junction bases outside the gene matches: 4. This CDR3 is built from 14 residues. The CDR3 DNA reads TGTGCCAGCAGCACGGGACTACTCACAGATACGCAGTATTTT. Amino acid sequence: CASSTGLLTDTQYF.

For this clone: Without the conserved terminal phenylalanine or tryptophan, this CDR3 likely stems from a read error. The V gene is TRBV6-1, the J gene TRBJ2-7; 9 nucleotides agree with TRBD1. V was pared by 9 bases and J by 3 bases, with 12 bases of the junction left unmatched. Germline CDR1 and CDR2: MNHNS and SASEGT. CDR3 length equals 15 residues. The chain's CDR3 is CASTTTGTGFYEQYL. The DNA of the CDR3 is TGTGCCAGTACAACTACCGGGACAGGGTTCTACGAGCAGTACCTC.

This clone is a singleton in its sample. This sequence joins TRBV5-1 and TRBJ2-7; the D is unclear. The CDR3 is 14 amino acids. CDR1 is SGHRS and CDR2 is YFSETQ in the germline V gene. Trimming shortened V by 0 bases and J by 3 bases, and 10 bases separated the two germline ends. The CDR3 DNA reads TGCGCCAGCAGCTTGGGGGTTGCAGGCTACGAGCAGTACTTC. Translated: CASSLGVAGYEQYF. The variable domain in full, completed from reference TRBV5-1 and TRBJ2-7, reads KAGVTQTPRYLIKTRGQQVTLSCSPISGHRSVSWYQQTPGQGLQFLFEYFSETQRNKGNFPGRFSGRQFSNSRSEMNVSTLELGDSALYLCASSLGVAGYEQYFGPGTRLTVT.

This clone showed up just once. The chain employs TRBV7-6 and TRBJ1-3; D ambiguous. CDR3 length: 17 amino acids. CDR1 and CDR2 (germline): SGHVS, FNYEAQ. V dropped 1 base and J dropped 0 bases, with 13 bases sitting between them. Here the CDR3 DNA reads TGTGCCAGCAGCTTAGAGGCACCCGGGGACTCTGGAAACACCATATATTTT. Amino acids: CASSLEAPGDSGNTIYF.

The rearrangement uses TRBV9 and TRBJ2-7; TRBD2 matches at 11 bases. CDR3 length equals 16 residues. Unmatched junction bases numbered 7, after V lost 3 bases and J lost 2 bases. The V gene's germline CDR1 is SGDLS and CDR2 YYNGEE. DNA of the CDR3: TGTGCCAGCAGCGCCACCGGGACTAGCGGTCCCTACGAGCAGTACTTC. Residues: CASSATGTSGPYEQYF.

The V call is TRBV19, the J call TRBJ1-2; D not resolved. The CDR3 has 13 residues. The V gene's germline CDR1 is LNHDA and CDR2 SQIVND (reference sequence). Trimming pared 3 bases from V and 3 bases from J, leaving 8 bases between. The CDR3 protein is CASSMNSDYGYTF. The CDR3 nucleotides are TGTGCCAGTAGTATGAACAGTGACTATGGCTACACCTTC.

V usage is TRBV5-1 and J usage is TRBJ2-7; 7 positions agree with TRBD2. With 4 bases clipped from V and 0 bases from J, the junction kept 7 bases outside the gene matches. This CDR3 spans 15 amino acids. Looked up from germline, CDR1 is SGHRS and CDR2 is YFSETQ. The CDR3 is CASSDGTTLSYEQYF. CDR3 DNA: TGCGCCAGCAGCGACGGGACTACCCTCTCCTACGAGCAGTACTTC.

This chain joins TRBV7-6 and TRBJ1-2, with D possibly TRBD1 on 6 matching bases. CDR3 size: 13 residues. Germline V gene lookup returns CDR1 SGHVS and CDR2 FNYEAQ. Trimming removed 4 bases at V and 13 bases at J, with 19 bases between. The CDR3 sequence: CASSSGQSPRVTF. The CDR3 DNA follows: TGTGCCAGCAGCTCTGGACAGTCACCGCGGGTCACCTTC. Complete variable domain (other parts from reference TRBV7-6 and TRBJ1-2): GAGVSQSPRYKVTKRGQDVALRCDPISGHVSLYWYRQALGQGPEFLTYFNYEAQQDKSGLPNDRFSAERPEGSISTLTIQRTEQRDSAMYRCASSSGQSPRVTFGSGTRLTVV.

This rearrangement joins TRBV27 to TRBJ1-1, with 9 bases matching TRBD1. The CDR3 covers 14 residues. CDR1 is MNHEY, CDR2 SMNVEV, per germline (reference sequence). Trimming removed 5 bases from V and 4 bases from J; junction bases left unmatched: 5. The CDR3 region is CASSNTGGFTEAFF. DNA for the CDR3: TGTGCCAGCAGTAATACAGGGGGCTTCACTGAAGCTTTCTTT.